This T cell receptor beta chain appears in the sequencing data of a study of T cell changes during pregnancy in multiple sclerosis. The table came from immunoSEQ multiplex PCR; TCRdb's copy has only in-frame clones and leaves some out. The sample includes about 100,000 clones, 94% of them seen just once. The CDR3 totals 16 residues. Per germline, CDR1 SGHRS and CDR2 YFSETQ. With 0 bases removed from V and 2 bases from J, the gap between germline ends came to 13 bases. This sample comprised peripheral blood, obtained before pregnancy. The source is a female donor with multiple sclerosis, enrolled in a pregnancy study. This chain links TRBV5-1 with TRBJ2-3; D gene unclear. The CDR3 loop reads CASSLVVRRYTDTQYF. For the CDR3, the DNA is TGCGCCAGCAGCTTGGTTGTTCGCAGGTACACAGATACGCAGTATTTT.